Listed here are 9 T cell receptor beta chains from one sample, sequenced in a study of cytomegalovirus exposure and HLA in healthy donors. 60 Vbeta and 13 Jbeta primers were used in PCR. Here immunoSEQ multiplex PCR was the method, and the copy in TCRdb shows in-frame clones only, minus some. The repertoire holds approximately 160,000 clones, with around four fifths as singletons. Sequenced: PBMCs. The receptors were gathered from a male donor in good health and CMV-seropositive.

The chain uses TRBV5-5 and TRBJ1-2; D might be TRBD1 (5 bases). In germline, CDR1 is SGHKS, CDR2 YYEKEE (reference sequence). The CDR3 spans 13 residues. V lost 1 base to trimming and J lost 3 bases, with 7 bases between them. The CDR3 spells CASSLSGDYGYTF. CDR3 in DNA: TGTGCCAGCAGCTTGTCGGGGGACTATGGCTACACCTTC.

The DNA of the CDR3 is TGTGCCAGCAGCAAAGCCCCGCGGGGGTCCCGGGGCACCGGGGAGCTGTTTTTT. It specifies CASSKAPRGSRGTGELFF. V usage is TRBV21-1 and J usage is TRBJ2-2; the table's D call of TRBD2 was not tested on the DNA. TRBV21-1 is a pseudogene. The CDR3 has 18 residues.

This clone was counted many times. The chain employs TRBV2 and TRBJ1-1, with D possibly being TRBD1 (6 bases). CDR1 and CDR2 from the germline V gene are SNHLY and FYNNEI. V lost 2 bases and J lost 4, with 14 bases in between. The CDR3 is 15 amino acids. CDR3 region: CASSEYWGLGTEAFF. In DNA, the CDR3 is TGTGCCAGCAGTGAATATTGGGGGCTGGGCACTGAAGCTTTCTTT.

The rearrangement joins TRBV2 to TRBJ1-6; 7 bases line up with TRBD1. The trim removed 6 bases at V and 7 bases at J, leaving 12 bases unmatched. Germline V lookup: CDR1 SNHLY, CDR2 FYNNEI. The CDR3 extends over 16 amino acids. CDR3 nucleotides: TGTGCCAGCAGCGGACAAGTGTTACAGGGGAATTCACCCCTCCACTTT. Translating it yields CASSGQVLQGNSPLHF.

A word on this clone: This specimen includes other DNA sequences encoding the same CDR3. This chain joins TRBV18 and TRBJ1-3; perhaps TRBD1 as D (6 bases). The V and J ends lost 6 bases and 4 bases respectively, with 10 bases between them. The CDR3 covers 13 residues. Germline CDR1 KGHSH, CDR2 LQKENI. The CDR3: CASSTGSGNTIYF. In DNA form, the CDR3 reads TGTGCCAGCTCGACAGGTTCCGGAAACACCATATATTTT. Looking up the rest from reference TRBV18 and TRBJ1-3 gives the full variable domain: NAGVMQNPRHLVRRRGQEARLRCSPMKGHSHVYWYRQLPEEGLKFMVYLQKENIIDESGMPKERFSAEFPKEGPSILRIQQVVRGDSAAYFCASSTGSGNTIYFGEGSWLTVV.

The chain is built from TRBV10-1 and TRBJ2-7, with 7 bases aligning to TRBD1. Germline trimming cut 2 bases from V and 2 bases from J; bases unmatched to any gene: 0. Germline values: CDR1 WNHNN, CDR2 SYGVQD (reference sequence). This CDR3 has 13 amino acids. The CDR3 sequence: CASSEDRAYEQYF. CDR3 in DNA: TGCGCCAGCAGTGAGGACAGGGCCTACGAGCAGTACTTC.

V is TRBV30 and J is TRBJ2-3; D gene uncertain. Trimming pared 4 bases from V and 2 bases from J, leaving 10 bases between. This CDR3 is 13 amino acids long. Germline V gene lookup returns CDR1 GTSNPN and CDR2 SVGIG (reference sequence). For the CDR3, the DNA is TGTGCCTGGAACAGTTTGTACACAGATACGCAGTATTTT. Translation gives CAWNSLYTDTQYF.

This clone turned up a few times. The chain recombines TRBV30 with TRBJ1-1, with TRBD1 as a possible D gene (6 bases). Trimming left V 7 bases short and J 0 bases short, with 21 bases between. Germline assignment: CDR1 GTSNPN and CDR2 SVGIG (reference sequence). The CDR3 contains 16 residues. The CDR3 DNA reads TGTGCCTTCTCCCTGGGGGGGCGAGGGATGAACACTGAAGCTTTCTTT. It codes for CAFSLGGRGMNTEAFF.

The J gene is TRBJ2-3, the V gene TRBV19; 13 bases are shared with TRBD2. The germline gives CDR1 LNHDA, CDR2 SQIVND (reference sequence). The trim removed 4 bases at V and 8 bases at J, leaving 9 bases unmatched. This CDR3 contains 16 residues. CDR3 loop: CASSTTSGGTGGTQYF. The CDR3 region has the DNA TGTGCCAGTAGTACGACTAGCGGGGGGACCGGGGGTACGCAGTATTTT.